This TCR beta chain was documented in a study of persistence of HIV-infected CD4 T cells. This CDR3 is 16 amino acids long. Looked up from germline, CDR1 is KGHSH and CDR2 is LQKENI. V was shortened by 1 base and J by 4 bases, with 17 bases between the two germline ends. Anti-CD3/anti-CD28 beads served as a nonspecific positive control stimulus. Sorting of responding CD4+ T cells relied on upregulated CD40 ligand together with CD69. Stimulated PBMCs had first been depleted of CD8+ T cells. The libraries were made with immunoSEQ version 4 in survey mode. Some clones are missing from TCRdb's copy, which holds only in-frame ones; the method was immunoSEQ multiplex PCR. This sample has about 45,000 clones; approximately 90% occur once, and the top ten carry 3% to 3.5%. Notes on this clone: Its antigen is not identified.

The specimen was CD4+ T cells sorted from PBMCs after approximately 19-hour stimulation, collected from a patient who received antiretroviral therapy. This sequence joins TRBV18 and TRBJ2-7, with D maybe TRBD2 (6 bases). The sequence came from an adult woman with HIV who was CMV-seropositive. In nucleotides, the CDR3 is TGTGCCAGCTCACCACGGCCCTTAGCGGACATGTACGAGCAGTACTTC. Translated: CASSPRPLADMYEQYF. Filled out from reference TRBV18 and TRBJ2-7, the complete variable domain reads NAGVMQNPRHLVRRRGQEARLRCSPMKGHSHVYWYRQLPEEGLKFMVYLQKENIIDESGMPKERFSAEFPKEGPSILRIQQVVRGDSAAYFCASSPRPLADMYEQYFGPGTRLTVT.